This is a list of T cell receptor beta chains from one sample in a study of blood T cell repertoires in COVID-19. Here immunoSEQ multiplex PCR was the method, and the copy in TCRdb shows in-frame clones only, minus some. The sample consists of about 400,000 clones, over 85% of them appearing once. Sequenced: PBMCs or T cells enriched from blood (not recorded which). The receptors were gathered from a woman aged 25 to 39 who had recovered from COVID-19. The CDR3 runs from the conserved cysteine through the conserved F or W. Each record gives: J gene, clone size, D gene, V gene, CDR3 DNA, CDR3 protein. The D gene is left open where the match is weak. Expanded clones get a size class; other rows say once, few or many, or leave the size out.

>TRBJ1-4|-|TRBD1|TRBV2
TGTGCCAGCTCAAAGGACAGGGATGAAAAACTGTTTTTT
CASSKDRDEKLFF
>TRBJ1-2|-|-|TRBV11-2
TGTGCCAGCAGCCCACGGGGGACCAACTATGGCTACACCTTC
CASSPRGTNYGYTF
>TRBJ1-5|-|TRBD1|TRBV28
TGTGCCAGCAGTTTCGCAGGGGGGAGCAATCAGCCCCAGCATTTT
CASSFAGGSNQPQHF
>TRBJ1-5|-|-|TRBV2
TGTGCCAGCAGTGATGCGGGCTGGCAGCCCCAGCATTTT
CASSDAGWQPQHF
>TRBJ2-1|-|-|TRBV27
TGTGCCAGCAGCATCCGGGACACCCCCTACAATGAGCAGTTCTTC
CASSIRDTPYNEQFF
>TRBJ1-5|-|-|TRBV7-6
TGTGCCAGCAGCTTAGTCCAGGGGAATCAGCCCCAGCATTTT
CASSLVQGNQPQHF
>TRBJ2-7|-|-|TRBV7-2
TGTGCCAGCAGCTTAACGGGGGTCTACGAGCAGTACTTC
CASSLTGVYEQYF
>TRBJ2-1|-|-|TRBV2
TGTGCCAGTCGGTGGGGCCGCAATGAGCAGTTCTTC
CASRWGRNEQFF
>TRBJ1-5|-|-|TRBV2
TGTGCCAGCAGCGGACGGAGGGCTAGCAATCAGCCCCAGCATTTT
CASSGRRASNQPQHF
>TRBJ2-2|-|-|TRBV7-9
TGTGCCAGCAGCTCTCCCCCTTCGGAGGACACCGGGGAGCTGTTTTTT
CASSSPPSEDTGELFF
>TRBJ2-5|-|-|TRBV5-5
TGTGCCAGCAGCTTCGACACGTGGGAGACCCAGTACTTC
CASSFDTWETQYF
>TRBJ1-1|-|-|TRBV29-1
TGCAGCGTTGAGGCTTTCGAGGACACTGAAGCTTTCTTT
CSVEAFEDTEAFF
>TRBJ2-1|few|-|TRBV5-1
TGCGCCAGCAGTGGAGGAATGGGGTACAATGAGCAGTTCTTC
CASSGGMGYNEQFF
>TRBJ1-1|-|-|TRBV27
TGTGCCAGCAGCAGGGTGTGGAACACTGAAGCTTTCTTT
CASSRVWNTEAFF
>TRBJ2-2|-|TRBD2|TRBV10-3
TGTGCCATCAGTGACGGACTAGCGGGGGGTAACACCGGGGAGCTGTTTTTT
CAISDGLAGGNTGELFF
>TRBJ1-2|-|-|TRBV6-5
TGTGCCAGCAGTTACTCACTCTACTATGGCTACACCTTC
CASSYSLYYGYTF
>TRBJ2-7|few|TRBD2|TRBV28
TGTGCCAGCAGTTTATACTCACTAGCGGGAACCTACGAGCAGTACTTC
CASSLYSLAGTYEQYF
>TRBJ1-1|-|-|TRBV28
TGTGCCAGCAGTTTTGGGACACCCCCTGAAGCTTTCTTT
CASSFGTPPEAFF
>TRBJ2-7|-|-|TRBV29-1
TGCAGCGTTGAAGGGTTGGGCGAGAGCTCCTACGAGCAGTACTTC
CSVEGLGESSYEQYF
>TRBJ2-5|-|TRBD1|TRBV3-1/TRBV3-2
TGTGCCAGCAGCCAAGGCGGGACAGGGAGGGAGACCCAGTACTTC
CASSQGGTGRETQYF
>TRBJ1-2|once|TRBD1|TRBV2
TGTGCCAGCAGTGAAGTGACAGGGGTCCATGGCTACACCTTC
CASSEVTGVHGYTF
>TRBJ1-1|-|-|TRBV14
TGTGCCAGCAGCCAATGGGAGGTAGGGGAGAACACTGAAGCTTTCTTT
CASSQWEVGENTEAFF
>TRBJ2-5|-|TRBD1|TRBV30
TGTGCCTGGGACAGGGGTTTTGGAGAGACCCAGTACTTC
CAWDRGFGETQYF
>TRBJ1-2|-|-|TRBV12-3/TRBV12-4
TGTGCCAGCCAGGGGCTAGGCTATGGCTACACCTTC
CASQGLGYGYTF
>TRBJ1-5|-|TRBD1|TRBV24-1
TGTGCCACCAGTCCGGGGACAGACCTTAGCAATCAGCCCCAGCATTTT
CATSPGTDLSNQPQHF
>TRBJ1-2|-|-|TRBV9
TGTGCCAGCAGCACTGGAGCCTGGTACACCTTC
CASSTGAWYTF
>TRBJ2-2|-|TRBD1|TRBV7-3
TGTGCCAGCAGCCCGGGGACAGGGTGGACCGGGGAGCTGTTTTTT
CASSPGTGWTGELFF
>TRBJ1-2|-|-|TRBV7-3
TGTGCCAGCAGCCCCCAGGGGACTAACTATGGCTACACCTTC
CASSPQGTNYGYTF
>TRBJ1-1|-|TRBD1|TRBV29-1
TGCAGCGTTGTTCCTGGAGCTAACAGGGGTAGGAAGAACACTGAAGCTTTCTTT
CSVVPGANRGRKNTEAFF
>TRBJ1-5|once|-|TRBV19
TGTGCCGTATGGGCCGGAGGTAGCAATCAGCCCCAGCATTTT
CAVWAGGSNQPQHF
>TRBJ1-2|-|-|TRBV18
TGTGCCAGCTCACAAACGGGACATAGCTATGGCTACACCTTC
CASSQTGHSYGYTF
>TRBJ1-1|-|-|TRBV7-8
TGTGCCAGCAGCTTAGGCGGGGGGCCCACGTTGATGAACACTGAAGCTTTCTTT
CASSLGGGPTLMNTEAFF
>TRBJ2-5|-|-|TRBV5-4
TGTGCCAGCAGCTTGATTCAGTCAGGGTCGGAGACCCAGTACTTC
CASSLIQSGSETQYF
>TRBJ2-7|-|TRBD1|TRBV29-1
TGCAGCGTTGTGGGGACAGGGTTTGAGCGAGGACGATACTACGAGCAGTACTTC
CSVVGTGFERGRYYEQYF
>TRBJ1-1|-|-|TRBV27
TGTGCCAGCCGTGATTACGGGGTCGGCACTGAAGCTTTCTTT
CASRDYGVGTEAFF
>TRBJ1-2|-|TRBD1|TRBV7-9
TGTGCCAGCAGCCCCTTGCAGGGGGCGGGTGGCTACACCTTC
CASSPLQGAGGYTF
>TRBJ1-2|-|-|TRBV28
TGTGCCAGCAGTTTCCAAGGTGGAGGCTATGGCTACACCTTC
CASSFQGGGYGYTF
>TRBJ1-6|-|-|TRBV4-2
TGTGCCAGCAGCTCCTCGGGGTCGAGCTCCTATAATTCACCCCTCCACTTT
CASSSSGSSSYNSPLHF
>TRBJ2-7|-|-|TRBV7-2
TGTGCCAGCAGCTTAGGGAGGGACGAGCAGTACTTC
CASSLGRDEQYF
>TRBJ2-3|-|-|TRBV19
TGTGCCAGTAGTATGCCGCTAGTCACAGATACGCAGTATTTT
CASSMPLVTDTQYF
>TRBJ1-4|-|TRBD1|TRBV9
TGTGCCAGCAGCGTAGCAGGGACAGGGCAGGAAAAACTGTTTTTT
CASSVAGTGQEKLFF
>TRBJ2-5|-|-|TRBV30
TGTGCCGGCGATAGGGGAAACCAAGAGACCCAGTACTTC
CAGDRGNQETQYF
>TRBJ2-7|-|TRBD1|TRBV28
TGTGCCAGCAGATTGACAGGGGCGACCTACGAGCAGTACTTC
CASRLTGATYEQYF
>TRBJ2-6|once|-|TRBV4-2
TGTGCCAGCAGCCCCCGCGGACTGGCAGCCTCTGGGGCCAACGTCCTGACTTTC
CASSPRGLAASGANVLTF
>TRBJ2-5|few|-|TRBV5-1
TGCGCCAGCAGCTTGGTAGCGGCAGACCAAGAGACCCAGTACTTC
CASSLVAADQETQYF
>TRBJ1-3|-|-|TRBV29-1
TGCAGCGTAAGCCAAGGAGCGGGGGACTCTGGAAACACCATATATTTT
CSVSQGAGDSGNTIYF
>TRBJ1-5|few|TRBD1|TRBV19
TGTGCCAGTTCGCGGGCAGGGGGTAGCAATCAGCCCCAGCATTTT
CASSRAGGSNQPQHF
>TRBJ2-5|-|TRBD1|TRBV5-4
TGTGCCAGCAGCCCCCGGACAGGAGAAGAGACCCAGTACTTC
CASSPRTGEETQYF
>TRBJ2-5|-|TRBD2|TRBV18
TGTGCCAGCTCACCACGGGAGGGAGAGACCCAGTACTTC
CASSPREGETQYF
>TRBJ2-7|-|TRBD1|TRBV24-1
TGTGCCACCAGTGAAGGGACAGGGATTTTCTACGAGCAGTACTTC
CATSEGTGIFYEQYF
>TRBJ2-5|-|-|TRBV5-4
TGTGCCAGCAGCTTTCTACAGAACCAAGAGACCCAGTACTTC
CASSFLQNQETQYF
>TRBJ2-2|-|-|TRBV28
TGTGCCAGCAGTTTATGGGGAACCAGGGACTCCGGGGAGCTGTTTTTT
CASSLWGTRDSGELFF
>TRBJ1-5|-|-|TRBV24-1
TGTGCCACCAGTGATTCCCTCCATAGCGATCAGCCCCAGCATTTT
CATSDSLHSDQPQHF
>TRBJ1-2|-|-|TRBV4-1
TGCGCCAGCAGCCCAACCGTAACGGGGGACTATGGCTACACCTTC
CASSPTVTGDYGYTF
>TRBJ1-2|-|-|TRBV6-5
TGTGCCAGCAGCAACTATCCTTTGAGTGGCTACACCTTC
CASSNYPLSGYTF
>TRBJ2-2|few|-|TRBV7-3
TGTGCCAGCAGCAATCTCGGTGCGGACACCGGGGAGCTGTTTTTT
CASSNLGADTGELFF
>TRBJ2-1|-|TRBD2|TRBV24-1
TGTGCCACCAGTGATCCCCACCTAGCGGGAGGTAATGAGCAGTTCTTC
CATSDPHLAGGNEQFF
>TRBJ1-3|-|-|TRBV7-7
TGTGCTAGCCACGCGGGGAATTATCACACCATATATTTT
CASHAGNYHTIYF
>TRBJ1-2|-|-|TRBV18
TGTGCCAGCTCACCAGTACAGGGAGATGGCTACACCTTC
CASSPVQGDGYTF